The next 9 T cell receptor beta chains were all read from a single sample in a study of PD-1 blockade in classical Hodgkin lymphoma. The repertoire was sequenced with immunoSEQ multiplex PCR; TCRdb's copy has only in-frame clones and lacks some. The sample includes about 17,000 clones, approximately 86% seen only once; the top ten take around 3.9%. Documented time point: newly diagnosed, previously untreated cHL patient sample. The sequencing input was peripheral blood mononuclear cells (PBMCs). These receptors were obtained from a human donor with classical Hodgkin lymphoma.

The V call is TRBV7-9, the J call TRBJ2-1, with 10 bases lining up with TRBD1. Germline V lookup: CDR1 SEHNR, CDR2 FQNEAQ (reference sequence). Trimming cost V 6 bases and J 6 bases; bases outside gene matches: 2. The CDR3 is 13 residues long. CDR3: CASRGQGVNEQFF. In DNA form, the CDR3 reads TGTGCCAGCAGAGGACAGGGGGTCAATGAGCAGTTCTTC.

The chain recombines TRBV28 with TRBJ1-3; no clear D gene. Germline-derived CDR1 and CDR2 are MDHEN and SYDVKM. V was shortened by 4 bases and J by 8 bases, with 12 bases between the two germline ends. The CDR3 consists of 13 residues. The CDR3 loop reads CASSWRLGDTIYF. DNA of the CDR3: TGTGCCAGCAGTTGGCGCCTGGGAGACACCATATATTTT.

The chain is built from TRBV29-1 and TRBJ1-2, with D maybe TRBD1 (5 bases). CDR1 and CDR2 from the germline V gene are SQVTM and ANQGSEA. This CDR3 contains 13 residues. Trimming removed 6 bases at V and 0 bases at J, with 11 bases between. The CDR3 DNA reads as TGCAGCGTACGGGACGCCACTAACTATGGCTACACCTTC. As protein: CSVRDATNYGYTF.

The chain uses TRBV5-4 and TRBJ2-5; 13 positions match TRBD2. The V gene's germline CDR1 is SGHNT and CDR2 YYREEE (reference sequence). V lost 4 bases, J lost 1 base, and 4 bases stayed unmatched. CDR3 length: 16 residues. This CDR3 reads CASSRRLAGGQETQYF. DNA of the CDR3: TGTGCCAGCAGCAGAAGACTAGCGGGAGGCCAAGAGACCCAGTACTTC.

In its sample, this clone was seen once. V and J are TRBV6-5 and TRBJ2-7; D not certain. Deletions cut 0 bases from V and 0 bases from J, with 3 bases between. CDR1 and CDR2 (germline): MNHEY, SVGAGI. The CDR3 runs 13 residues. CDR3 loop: CASSYSASYEQYF. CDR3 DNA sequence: TGTGCCAGCAGTTACTCGGCCTCCTACGAGCAGTACTTC.

The CDR3 protein is CASSLTPGLAGGTQYF. The CDR3 DNA reads as TGTGCCAGCAGCTTAACCCCGGGACTAGCGGGAGGTACGCAGTATTTT. The chain employs TRBV7-2 and TRBJ2-3, with 15 bases identical to TRBD2. Losses at the gene ends were 2 bases for V and 8 bases for J; bases not matched to a gene: 5. The CDR3 runs 16 residues. Germline lookup yields CDR1 SGHTA and CDR2 FQGNSA.

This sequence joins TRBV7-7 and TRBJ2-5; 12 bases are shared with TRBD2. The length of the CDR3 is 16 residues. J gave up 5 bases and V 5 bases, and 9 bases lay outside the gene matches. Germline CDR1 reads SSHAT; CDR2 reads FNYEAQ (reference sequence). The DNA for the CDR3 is TGTGCCAGCAGCAACCGACTAGCGGGAGCTTCGGAGACCCAGTACTTC. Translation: CASSNRLAGASETQYF.

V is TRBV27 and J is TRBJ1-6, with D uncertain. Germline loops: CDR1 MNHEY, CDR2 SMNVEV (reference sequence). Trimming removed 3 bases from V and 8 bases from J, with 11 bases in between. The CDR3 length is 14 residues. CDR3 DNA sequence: TGTGCCAGCAGTTTCAGGTTGGGGTATTCACCCCTCCACTTT. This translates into CASSFRLGYSPLHF.

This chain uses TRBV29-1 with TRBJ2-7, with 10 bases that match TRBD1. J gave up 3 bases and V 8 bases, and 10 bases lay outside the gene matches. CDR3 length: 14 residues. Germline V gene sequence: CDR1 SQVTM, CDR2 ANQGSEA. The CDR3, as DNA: TGCAGCTTCTGGAGGGGGGACAGGGGCTACGAGCAGTACTTC. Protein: CSFWRGDRGYEQYF.